The rows below give T cell receptor beta chains drawn from one sample of a study of blood T cell repertoires in COVID-19. Produced via immunoSEQ multiplex PCR; TCRdb's table is partial and in-frame only. The profile shows some 460,000 clones, about 89% of them singletons. Sequenced input: peripheral blood. The source of these receptors is a woman aged 25 to 39 with acute or convalescent COVID-19. CDR3s include the opening cysteine and the closing phenylalanine or tryptophan. The D gene is left open where the match is weak. Clone size is shown for a subset of rows, as once, few, many or a class of expanded clone.

length	V	size	J	D	DNA	CDR3
15	TRBV27	NA	TRBJ1-2	NA	TGTGCCAGCAGTTTAGTAGGGGGAGCTAACTATGGCTACACCTTC	CASSLVGGANYGYTF
13	TRBV30	NA	TRBJ1-6	NA	TGTGCCTGGAATATGCAGGGCGCTTCACCCCTCCACTTT	CAWNMQGASPLHF
16	TRBV24-1	NA	TRBJ2-1	NA	TGTGCCACCAGTGATTCATTCCCGAGCTCCTACAATGAGCAGTTCTTC	CATSDSFPSSYNEQFF
15	TRBV6-5	NA	TRBJ2-7	TRBD1	TGTGCCAGCAGTCAGACTGGGACAGGGGTTGGCGAGCAGTACTTC	CASSQTGTGVGEQYF
15	TRBV19	NA	TRBJ2-2	NA	TGTGCCACCAACTCGGGGGGCGGAGACACCGGGGAGCTGTTTTTT	CATNSGGGDTGELFF
17	TRBV2	NA	TRBJ2-7	NA	TGTGCCAGCAGTGAAAGGGCCTCGGGGCAGGGGTCCTACGAGCAGTACTTC	CASSERASGQGSYEQYF
14	TRBV2	NA	TRBJ2-5	TRBD1	TGTGCCAGCAGTCGCCGGGACAGGCGGGAGACCCAGTACTTC	CASSRRDRRETQYF
14	TRBV28	NA	TRBJ2-5	NA	TGTGCCAGCAGTTTGTCACCCAGGTTGGAGACCCAGTACTTC	CASSLSPRLETQYF
15	TRBV6-5	NA	TRBJ1-6	NA	TGTGCCAGCAGTAGCCCGAGCTCCTATAATTCACCCCTCCACTTT	CASSSPSSYNSPLHF
17	TRBV5-1	NA	TRBJ2-3	TRBD2	TGCGCCAGCAGCTCTCCGGGACTAGCGGGGGGGACAGATACGCAGTATTTT	CASSSPGLAGGTDTQYF
14	TRBV6-5	once	TRBJ2-1	NA	TGTGCCAGCAGTATGGTGGGGGGAAACAATGAGCAGTTCTTC	CASSMVGGNNEQFF
16	TRBV3-1/TRBV3-2	NA	TRBJ2-2	TRBD2	TGTGCCAGCAGCCACACTGTTGCGGGGGGGCCCGGGGAGCTGTTTTTT	CASSHTVAGGPGELFF
14	TRBV6-5	NA	TRBJ1-4	TRBD1	TGTGCCAGCAGAGGGGACAGGGTTTATGAAAAACTGTTTTTT	CASRGDRVYEKLFF
16	TRBV9	NA	TRBJ2-3	TRBD2	TGTGCCAGCAGCGCCTGGACTAGCGGGGGCACAGATACGCAGTATTTT	CASSAWTSGGTDTQYF
15	TRBV28	NA	TRBJ2-7	TRBD1	TGTGCCAGTTTAGGCTTGGGGACAGGGAGATACGAGCAGTACTTC	CASLGLGTGRYEQYF
13	TRBV5-6	NA	TRBJ2-7	NA	TGTGCCAGCAGCCGATGGACAGAAAACGAGCAGTACTTC	CASSRWTENEQYF
15	TRBV7-6	once	TRBJ2-3	TRBD2	TGTGCCAGCAGTCGTTCGGGGGGGGACACAGATACGCAGTATTTT	CASSRSGGDTDTQYF
18	TRBV15	NA	TRBJ2-2	NA	TGTGCCACCAGCAGAGTACGAAGTTTTCTAGGGGAAACCGGGGAGCTGTTTTTT	CATSRVRSFLGETGELFF
13	TRBV5-1	NA	TRBJ1-2	TRBD1	TGCGCCAGCAACCCAGGGGGAAGAGGCGGCTACACCTTC	CASNPGGRGGYTF
19	TRBV7-9	NA	TRBJ1-4	TRBD1	TGTGCCAGCAGCCCGAGCCGTACGACAGGGAACCCACAACTGCGGGAACTGTTTTTT	CASSPSRTTGNPQLRELFF
17	TRBV14	NA	TRBJ1-6	NA	TGTGCCAGCAGCCAAGATGATCGGGTCACCTATAATTCACCCCTCCACTTT	CASSQDDRVTYNSPLHF
10	TRBV21-1	NA	TRBJ1-5	NA	TGTGCCAGCAGCTCCCGCGATCAGCATTTT	CASSSRDQHF
13	TRBV7-9	NA	TRBJ2-2	NA	TGTGCCAGCAGCTCAGAGGGTTTCGGGGAGCTGTTTTTT	CASSSEGFGELFF
11	TRBV20-1	NA	TRBJ2-1	TRBD2	TGCAGTGCTAGTCGACTAGCTGATCCGTTCTTC	CSASRLADPFF
13	TRBV2	NA	TRBJ2-7	TRBD1	TGTGCCAGCAGTGCCTACCCGACAGGGGAATTCTGCTTC	CASSAYPTGEFCF
14	TRBV2	NA	TRBJ2-7	TRBD2	TGTGCCAGCAAGTTGAGCGGGGGTTACTGGGAGCAGTACTTC	CASKLSGGYWEQYF
15	TRBV9	once	TRBJ2-1	NA	TGTGCCAGCAGCGTAGCGACATCTTCCTACAATGAGCAGTTCTTC	CASSVATSSYNEQFF
20	TRBV6-2/TRBV6-3	few	TRBJ2-3	TRBD2	TGTGCCAGCAGTTACTCGCCCCCAGCGGGGGGGCCTTCTAGCACAGATACGCAGTATTTT	CASSYSPPAGGPSSTDTQYF
14	TRBV6-6	NA	TRBJ2-7	NA	TGTGCCAGCACAGCTGACGACGTGGGGAGGGAGCAGTACTTC	CASTADDVGREQYF
14	TRBV29-1	NA	TRBJ1-6	TRBD1	TGCAGCGTTAGGACAGGTGGGGATAATTCACCCCTCCACTTT	CSVRTGGDNSPLHF
11	TRBV20-1	NA	TRBJ2-7	NA	TGCAGTGCTAGATCCGCCTACGAGCAGTACTTC	CSARSAYEQYF